The 10 T cell receptor beta chains below come from one sample, sequenced in a study of blood T cells in healthy people across ages. With a J-beta primer mix and a sample-barcoded 5' primer, a second PCR ran about 7 to 11 cycles. MiXCR was run by TCRdb on the 5' RACE reads, yielding one entry per CDR3 protein. In the table there are more than 700,000 distinct CDR3 sequences, approximately 53% of which are singletons. Sequencing was performed on blood. These receptors came from a man of 80 years or more in good health.

The rearrangement joins TRBV6-6 to TRBJ2-1; 8 bases are shared with TRBD2. Losses at the gene ends were 2 bases for V and 4 bases for J; bases not matched to a gene: 7. Looked up from germline, CDR1 is MNHNY and CDR2 is SVGAGI (reference sequence). CDR3 length equals 16 residues. CDR3 sequence reads: CASSYRLREAYNEQFF. CDR3 coding DNA: TGTGCCAGCAGTTACAGGCTGCGGGAGGCTTACAATGAGCAGTTCTTC.

This chain connects TRBV5-1 to TRBJ2-4; D is unclear. V was pared by 4 bases and J by 8 bases, with 13 bases between. Germline values: CDR1 SGHRS, CDR2 YFSETQ. This CDR3 region has 13 residues. The CDR3: CASSSLQSDIQYF. The CDR3 DNA is TGCGCCAGCAGCAGTTTACAGAGTGACATTCAGTACTTC.

The rearrangement joins TRBV18 to TRBJ1-2; 7 bases align to TRBD1. The germline CDR1 and CDR2 sequences are KGHSH and LQKENI. Trimming at V came to 3 bases and at J to 8 bases, leaving 6 bases not matched to a gene. The CDR3 totals 13 residues. CDR3 amino acids: CASSPDREAGYTF. The CDR3 coding sequence is TGTGCCAGCTCACCCGACAGGGAAGCAGGCTACACCTTC.

In its sample, this clonotype was seen a few times. The CDR3 DNA follows: TGCAGTGCTAGGAACGTCGGTCGTCGCAATGAGCAGTTCTTC. It codes for CSARNVGRRNEQFF. V and J are TRBV20-1 and TRBJ2-1; D is uncertain. In germline, CDR1 is DFQATT, CDR2 SNEGSKA (reference sequence). Trimming pared 3 bases from V and 6 bases from J, leaving 15 bases between. The length of the CDR3 is 14 residues.

The CDR3 bases are TGTGCCAGCAGACTTAGCGGGACTTCCTACAATGAGCAGTTCTTC. Translation gives CASRLSGTSYNEQFF. J is TRBJ2-1 and V is TRBV6-5; 8 bases match TRBD2. In germline, CDR1 is MNHEY, CDR2 SVGAGI. V shed 6 bases and J 1 base; nucleotides not matched to a gene: 5. CDR3 length: 15 residues.

This clonotype was counted only a few times. The chain joins TRBV11-2 to TRBJ2-6; D gene unclear. Germline CDR1 SGHAT, CDR2 FQNNGV. This CDR3 is 14 amino acids long. V was trimmed by 9 bases and J by 4 bases, leaving 13 bases between them. CDR3 sequence (DNA): TGTGCCAGTACCATAGGGCCGGGGGCCAACGTCCTGACTTTC. Translating gives CASTIGPGANVLTF.

This clonotype was observed a single time. This chain uses TRBV12-3 or TRBV12-4 with TRBJ2-5, with D maybe TRBD1 (6 bases). Trimming shortened V by 7 bases and J by 4 bases, and 16 bases separated the two germline ends. This CDR3 region has 14 residues. CDR3: CASNPDWDTETQYF. CDR3 coding DNA: TGTGCCAGCAACCCCGACTGGGACACAGAGACCCAGTACTTC.

The chain carries TRBV12-3 or TRBV12-4 and TRBJ2-4, with 7 positions matching TRBD2. This CDR3 has 16 amino acids. Trimming took 3 bases from V and 1 from J; bases not matched to a gene: 6. The CDR3 sequence: CASSLPSGMAKNIQYF. CDR3 coding DNA: TGTGCCAGCAGTTTGCCCAGCGGGATGGCCAAAAACATTCAGTACTTC.

The chain uses TRBV2 and TRBJ2-1, with D unresolved. The CDR3 runs to 11 residues. Trimming removed 7 bases at V and 3 bases at J, with 4 bases between. The germline V gene encodes CDR1 SNHLY and CDR2 FYNNEI. The CDR3 DNA is TGTGCCAGCAAGCTCTACAATGAGCAGTTCTTC. Translation gives CASKLYNEQFF.

The rearrangement links TRBV5-1 to TRBJ2-5; D ambiguous. The germline CDR1 and CDR2 sequences are SGHRS and YFSETQ. The CDR3 consists of 13 residues. Trimming removed 4 bases at V and 7 bases at J, with 14 bases between. In nucleotides, the CDR3 is TGCGCCAGCAGCCCAGAAGGCACGTCGACCCAGTACTTC. It translates to CASSPEGTSTQYF.